The 30 T cell receptor beta chains reported below all come from one sample, sequenced in a study of response to subunit inactivated influenza vaccine. TCRdb fed the RT-PCR reads into MiXCR, producing one record per CDR3 protein. The sample has hundreds of thousands of distinct CDR3 sequences; about an eighth are singletons. Sequenced here: PBMCs from blood, sampled around seven weeks after vaccination. The receptor set was obtained from a man aged 50-59 years who received an inactivated influenza vaccine.

This clonotype has only a few counts. The V and J genes are TRBV5-6 and TRBJ2-5; 8 bases fit TRBD1. CDR1 is SGHDT, CDR2 YYEEEE, per germline. This CDR3 is 17 amino acids long. The J segment lost 5 bases and the V segment lost 3 bases, leaving 15 bases of the junction unmatched. The CDR3 loop reads CASSSPRGQVMGETQYF. The CDR3 DNA follows: TGTGCCAGCAGCTCACCCAGGGGACAGGTTATGGGGGAGACCCAGTACTTC.

This clonotype appeared a few times. This chain uses TRBV29-1 with TRBJ2-1; the D is unclear. In germline, CDR1 is SQVTM, CDR2 ANQGSEA. CDR3 length: 11 amino acids. Trimming removed 7 bases at V and 10 bases at J, with 14 bases between. The CDR3 region is CSGWLTGEQFF. The CDR3, as DNA: TGCAGCGGGTGGCTCACCGGGGAGCAGTTCTTC.

The chain uses TRBV4-2 and TRBJ2-7; TRBD2 matches at 8 bases. The CDR3 has 14 residues. Looked up from germline, CDR1 is LGHNA and CDR2 is YNFKEQ. V lost 1 base, J lost 3 bases, and 2 bases stayed unmatched. As DNA, the CDR3 is TGTGCCAGCAGCCAAGCTACTAGCGGCTACGAGCAGTACTTC. This sequence encodes CASSQATSGYEQYF.

V is TRBV5-1 and J is TRBJ1-1, with 7 bases matching TRBD1. Looked up from germline, CDR1 is SGHRS and CDR2 is YFSETQ. The V gene end was trimmed by 3 bases and the J gene end by 1 base; junction bases not matched to a gene: 12. The CDR3 totals 17 residues. In DNA, the CDR3 is TGCGCCAGCAGCTCGGACAGGAGTAGATTGGGGAACACTGAAGCTTTCTTT. Translation: CASSSDRSRLGNTEAFF.

This clonotype came up a few times. The chain combines TRBV29-1 with TRBJ2-3, with TRBD1 identical over 7 bases. Unmatched junction bases numbered 11, after V lost 6 bases and J lost 2 bases. The CDR3 is made up of 15 amino acids. CDR1 is SQVTM and CDR2 is ANQGSEA in the germline V gene. This CDR3 is CSVTTPGQNTDTQYF. CDR3 DNA: TGCAGCGTAACAACTCCGGGACAGAACACAGATACGCAGTATTTT.

The table lists this clonotype with many counts. CDR3 amino acids: CSARGPYQETQYF. CDR3 sequence (DNA): TGCAGTGCTAGAGGTCCGTACCAAGAGACCCAGTACTTC. The genes are TRBV20-1 and TRBJ2-5, with D hard to call. Germline CDR1 and CDR2: DFQATT and SNEGSKA (reference sequence). Trimming stripped 1 base from V and 0 bases from J, with 6 bases between. CDR3 length: 13 residues.

The chain joins TRBV7-6 to TRBJ2-7; 7 positions agree with TRBD1. Germline loops: CDR1 SGHVS, CDR2 FNYEAQ. This CDR3 is 16 amino acids long. J lost 2 bases, V lost 5 bases, and 12 bases had no gene match. The CDR3 region is CASSPRKGAKTYEQYF. The CDR3 DNA reads TGTGCCAGCAGCCCGAGGAAGGGGGCAAAGACCTACGAGCAGTACTTC.

V usage is TRBV11-1 and J usage is TRBJ2-7; 7 nucleotides line up with TRBD2. CDR1 and CDR2 from the germline V gene are SGHAT and FQDESV (reference sequence). V was pared by 1 base and J by 0 bases, with 12 bases of the junction left unmatched. This CDR3 has 18 amino acids. The CDR3 coding sequence is TGTGCCAGCAGCTTAGACTCTCTACTAGCGATTCGCTCCTACGAGCAGTACTTC. Its translation: CASSLDSLLAIRSYEQYF.

This clonotype appeared many times. V and J are TRBV20-1 and TRBJ2-3; possibly TRBD2 for D (6 bases). Germline V gene data show CDR1 as DFQATT and CDR2 as SNEGSKA (reference sequence). Deletions cut 3 bases from V and 4 bases from J, with 8 bases between. The CDR3 has 12 residues. The CDR3 sequence: CSASGGPDTQYF. In DNA, the CDR3 is TGCAGTGCTAGCGGGGGACCAGATACGCAGTATTTT.

The V gene is TRBV4-3, the J gene TRBJ2-2; 10 bases line up with TRBD1. V shed 7 bases and J 2 bases; nucleotides not matched to a gene: 7. Germline V gene sequence: CDR1 LGHNA, CDR2 YSLEER. The CDR3 loop spans 16 amino acids. The CDR3 region has the DNA TGCGCCAGCAAACCCGGGACAGGGGAAAACACCGGGGAGCTGTTTTTT. Translation: CASKPGTGENTGELFF.

In its sample, this clonotype was seen many times. The V and J genes are TRBV18 and TRBJ2-1; no definite D call. CDR1 is KGHSH and CDR2 is LQKENI in the germline V gene. V gave up 3 bases and J gave up 4 bases, with 7 bases separating them. The CDR3 length is 13 residues. The CDR3 here is CASSPLGYNEQFF. CDR3 sequence (DNA): TGTGCCAGCTCACCCCTCGGTTACAATGAGCAGTTCTTC.

V usage is TRBV6-5 and J usage is TRBJ2-5, with D tentatively TRBD1 (5 bases). The V and J ends lost 0 bases and 4 bases respectively, with 12 bases between them. The germline V gene encodes CDR1 MNHEY and CDR2 SVGAGI. This CDR3 is 15 amino acids long. CDR3 in amino acids: CASSYSFAGIETQYF. The CDR3 DNA is TGTGCCAGCAGTTACTCGTTTGCAGGGATAGAGACCCAGTACTTC.

The chain combines TRBV7-9 with TRBJ2-3, with D unresolved. The CDR3 extends over 15 amino acids. With 8 bases removed from V and 0 bases from J, the gap between germline ends came to 15 bases. Germline V lookup: CDR1 SEHNR, CDR2 FQNEAQ (reference sequence). The CDR3 sequence is CASRGIAESTDTQYF. The CDR3 DNA is TGTGCCAGCCGAGGAATAGCAGAGAGCACAGATACGCAGTATTTT.

The chain carries TRBV6-1 and TRBJ1-2; 9 nucleotides agree with TRBD1. Germline lookup yields CDR1 MNHNS and CDR2 SASEGT. CDR3 length: 15 residues. Trimming took 6 bases from V and 4 from J; bases not matched to a gene: 9. The CDR3 loop reads CASRKGQGVPYGYTF. DNA for the CDR3: TGTGCCAGCAGAAAGGGACAGGGAGTCCCCTATGGCTACACCTTC.

This rearrangement joins TRBV27 to TRBJ2-3; 7 nucleotides line up with TRBD2. The CDR3 spans 16 residues. J gave up 4 bases and V 3 bases, and 10 bases lay outside the gene matches. The germline gives CDR1 MNHEY, CDR2 SMNVEV (reference sequence). In nucleotides, the CDR3 is TGTGCCAGCAGTTTTGGGACTACCCTATCCCCAGATACGCAGTATTTT. It codes for CASSFGTTLSPDTQYF.

The chain is built from TRBV28 and TRBJ2-1; 14 bases line up with TRBD2. The germline CDR1 and CDR2 sequences are MDHEN and SYDVKM. The V and J ends lost 8 bases and 8 bases, in that order; junction bases with no gene match: 8. The CDR3 runs 15 residues. CDR3: CASFTGTSGSYEQFF. The CDR3 nucleotides are TGTGCCAGCTTTACCGGGACTAGCGGGAGCTATGAGCAGTTCTTC.

The rearrangement joins TRBV20-1 to TRBJ1-2, with D hard to call. Germline loops: CDR1 DFQATT, CDR2 SNEGSKA (reference sequence). Trimming removed 1 base at V and 0 bases at J, with 9 bases between. The CDR3 spans 14 residues. CDR3 region: CSARVHGSNYGYTF. In DNA form, the CDR3 reads TGCAGTGCTAGAGTTCACGGATCTAACTATGGCTACACCTTC.

Only a few counts were recorded for this clonotype. This chain uses TRBV4-3 with TRBJ2-1, with D possibly TRBD2 on 7 matching bases. Germline-derived CDR1 and CDR2 are LGHNA and YSLEER. Deletions cut 0 bases from V and 4 bases from J, with 13 bases between. The length of the CDR3 is 16 residues. CDR3 residues: CASSQDRGAKYNEQFF. For the CDR3, the DNA is TGCGCCAGCAGCCAAGACCGGGGGGCGAAGTACAATGAGCAGTTCTTC.

The table lists this clonotype with a few counts. The CDR3 spells CASSYPGQGHNQPQHF. In DNA form, the CDR3 reads TGTGCCAGCAGTTATCCGGGACAGGGACACAATCAGCCCCAGCATTTT. V is TRBV2 and J is TRBJ1-5; TRBD1 aligns across 9 bases. The junction had 8 bases not matched to a gene; V was cut back by 5 bases and J by 3 bases. The CDR3 covers 16 residues. Germline loops: CDR1 SNHLY, CDR2 FYNNEI.

The chain employs TRBV28 and TRBJ2-2, with D perhaps matching TRBD1 (5 bases). V was clipped by 2 bases and J by 4 bases, with 8 bases between them. Germline V lookup: CDR1 MDHEN, CDR2 SYDVKM. The CDR3 spans 14 residues. Here the CDR3 DNA reads TGTGCCAGCAGTTTAGACAGATTCACCGGGGAGCTGTTTTTT. It translates to CASSLDRFTGELFF.

The V call is TRBV7-2, the J call TRBJ2-7; D unresolved. The V end was cut by 5 bases, the J end by 2 bases, with 7 bases between. Germline CDR1 and CDR2: SGHTA and FQGNSA. The CDR3 runs 12 residues. CDR3 DNA: TGTGCCAGCAGCCGTGATGCCTACGAGCAGTACTTC. Its translation is CASSRDAYEQYF.

The V call is TRBV7-9, the J call TRBJ2-1; D gene uncertain. The CDR3 is made up of 15 amino acids. From germline, CDR1 is SEHNR and CDR2 FQNEAQ (reference sequence). V dropped 2 bases and J dropped 5 bases, with 13 bases sitting between them. The CDR3 DNA follows: TGTGCCAGCAGCTTATCCGCCCATCGGAACAATGAGCAGTTCTTC. Protein sequence: CASSLSAHRNNEQFF.

The genes are TRBV27 and TRBJ1-1; 12 bases fit TRBD1. The CDR3 has 15 amino acids. CDR1 and CDR2 (germline): MNHEY, SMNVEV (reference sequence). V lost 5 bases, J lost 5 bases, and 6 bases stayed unmatched. In DNA form, the CDR3 reads TGTGCCAGCAGTGGGGGGACAGGGGGCGGAACTGAAGCTTTCTTT. Residues: CASSGGTGGGTEAFF.

The rearrangement uses TRBV24-1 and TRBJ2-3; either TRBD1 or TRBD2 may supply D (5 bases each). CDR1 is KGHDR and CDR2 is SFDVKD in the germline V gene. Trimming took 4 bases from V and 2 from J, leaving 15 bases between them. This CDR3 contains 16 residues. The CDR3 here is CATSETGTKFTDTQYF. The CDR3 DNA is TGTGCCACCAGTGAAACCGGGACGAAATTCACAGATACGCAGTATTTT.

This clonotype was detected only a few times. The V gene is TRBV5-1, the J gene TRBJ2-3; D remains unclear. V dropped 4 bases and J dropped 5 bases, with 14 bases sitting between them. There are 14 residues in the CDR3. In germline, CDR1 is SGHRS, CDR2 YFSETQ. In DNA, the CDR3 is TGCGCCAGCAGCCCGCAAAATGTGGGAGATACGCAGTATTTT. Translation gives CASSPQNVGDTQYF.

This chain connects TRBV28 to TRBJ1-5; no clear D. This CDR3 contains 14 residues. The V end lost 6 bases, the J end lost 6 bases, and 15 bases lay between the germline ends. Germline V gene lookup returns CDR1 MDHEN and CDR2 SYDVKM. The CDR3 protein is CASSPTTGVQPQHF. The CDR3 bases are TGTGCCAGCAGCCCCACTACCGGCGTTCAGCCCCAGCATTTT.

The chain employs TRBV7-9 and TRBJ2-1; 8 bases are a match to TRBD2. The V segment lost 1 base and the J segment 4 bases; nucleotides outside the gene matches: 6. Germline loops: CDR1 SEHNR, CDR2 FQNEAQ (reference sequence). This CDR3 spans 16 amino acids. The CDR3 here is CASSLGWLAGYNEQFF. The CDR3 region has the DNA TGTGCCAGCAGCTTAGGTTGGCTAGCGGGTTACAATGAGCAGTTCTTC.

This clonotype was seen more than once but under ten times. V usage is TRBV2 and J usage is TRBJ1-2; 7 bases are shared with TRBD1. Germline V gives CDR1 SNHLY, CDR2 FYNNEI. The CDR3 runs to 14 residues. V gave up 6 bases and J gave up 3 bases; unmatched junction bases: 7. The CDR3 DNA reads TGTGCCAGCAGAAGACAGGGCAAAGACTATGGCTACACCTTC. It codes for CASRRQGKDYGYTF.

In this sample, this clonotype turned up many times. V usage is TRBV5-1 and J usage is TRBJ1-1; tentatively, D is TRBD1 (5 bases). The V and J ends lost 3 bases and 1 base respectively, with 10 bases between them. Germline V gene data show CDR1 as SGHRS and CDR2 as YFSETQ. This CDR3 spans 14 amino acids. CDR3 in amino acids: CASSWKTANTEAFF. The CDR3 bases are TGCGCCAGCAGCTGGAAGACAGCGAACACTGAAGCTTTCTTT.

This clonotype was seen at least ten times. The chain carries TRBV5-6 and TRBJ2-3; D gene ambiguous. The CDR3 consists of 11 residues. V dropped 5 bases and J dropped 12 bases, with 13 bases sitting between them. Germline CDR1 reads SGHDT; CDR2 reads YYEEEE. CDR3 sequence: CASSLSTLQYF. As DNA, the CDR3 is TGTGCCAGCAGTTTGTCAACCCTCCAGTATTTT.